This TCR beta chain was identified in a study of regulatory T cells in long-lasting Graves disease. About the study: To qualify as persistent, Graves' disease required over 5 years of antithyroid drugs with positive TSH receptor antibodies. Study results and caveats: Lower TCR diversity was seen in persistent Graves' patients than in newly diagnosed ones. TRBV28 was favored in persistent disease, as were TRBJ1-2 and TRBJ2-5.

The V gene lost 6 bases and the J gene lost 10 bases, with 13 bases spanning the gap. The V gene's germline CDR1 is MDHEN and CDR2 SYDVKM. CDR3 length: 12 residues. Stated time point: persistent/refractory GD, antithyroid drugs over 5 years with positive TRAb. PBMCs provided the RNA from which the TCR library was made. On this clonotype: No antigen is known for it.

iRepertoire HTBI primers and Arm-PCR of CDR3 regions built TCR beta libraries. TCRdb ran MiXCR on the multiplex PCR reads and lists one entry per CDR3 protein. The repertoire consists of roughly 500,000 distinct CDR3 sequences, with less than 25% occurring once and the leading ten covering around 14%. The TCR was taken from a female donor with Graves disease. The chain has TRBV28 and TRBJ2-1; D is possibly TRBD2 (5 bases). Specimen: peripheral blood mononuclear cells (PBMCs), collected when the disease was refractory, from a patient treated with antithyroid drugs. The CDR3 DNA reads TGTGCCAGCAGCGCCGAGCGGTGGGAGCAGTTCTTC. Its translation is CASSAERWEQFF.